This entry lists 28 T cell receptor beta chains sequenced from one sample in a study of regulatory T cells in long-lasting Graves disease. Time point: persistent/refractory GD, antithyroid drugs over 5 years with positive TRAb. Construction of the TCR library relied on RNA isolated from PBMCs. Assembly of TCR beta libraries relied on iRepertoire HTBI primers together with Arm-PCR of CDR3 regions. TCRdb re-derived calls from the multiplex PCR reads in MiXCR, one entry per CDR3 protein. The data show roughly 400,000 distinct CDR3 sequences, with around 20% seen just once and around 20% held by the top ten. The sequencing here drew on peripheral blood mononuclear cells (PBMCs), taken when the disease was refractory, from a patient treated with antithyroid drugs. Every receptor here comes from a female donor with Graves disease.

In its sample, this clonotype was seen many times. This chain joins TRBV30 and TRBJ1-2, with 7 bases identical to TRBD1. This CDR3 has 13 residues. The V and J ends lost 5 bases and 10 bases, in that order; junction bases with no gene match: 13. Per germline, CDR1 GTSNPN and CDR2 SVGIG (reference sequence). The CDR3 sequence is CAWSSGTEPDYTF. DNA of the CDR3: TGTGCCTGGTCTTCCGGGACAGAACCCGACTACACCTTC.

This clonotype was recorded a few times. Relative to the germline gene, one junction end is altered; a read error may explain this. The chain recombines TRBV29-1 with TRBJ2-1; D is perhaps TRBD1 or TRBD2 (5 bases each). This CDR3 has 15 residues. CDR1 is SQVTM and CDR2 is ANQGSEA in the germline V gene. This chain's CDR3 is CSLGTNLSSYNEQFF. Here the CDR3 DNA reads TGCAGCCTCGGGACCAACCTTAGCTCCTACAATGAGCAGTTCTTT.

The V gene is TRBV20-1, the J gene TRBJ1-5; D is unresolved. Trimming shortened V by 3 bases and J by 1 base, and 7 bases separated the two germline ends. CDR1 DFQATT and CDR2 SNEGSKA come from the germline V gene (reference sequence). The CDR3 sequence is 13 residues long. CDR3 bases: TGCAGTGCTAGTGTTGGCAGCAATCAGCCCCAGCATTTT. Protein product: CSASVGSNQPQHF.

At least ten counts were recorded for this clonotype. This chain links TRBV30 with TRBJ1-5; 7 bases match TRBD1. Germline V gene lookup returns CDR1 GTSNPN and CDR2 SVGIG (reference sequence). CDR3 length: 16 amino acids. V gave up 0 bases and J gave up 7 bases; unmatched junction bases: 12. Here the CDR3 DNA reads TGTGCCTGGAGTGTACAGGGATACAGGGGCGGACAGCCCCAGCATTTT. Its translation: CAWSVQGYRGGQPQHF.

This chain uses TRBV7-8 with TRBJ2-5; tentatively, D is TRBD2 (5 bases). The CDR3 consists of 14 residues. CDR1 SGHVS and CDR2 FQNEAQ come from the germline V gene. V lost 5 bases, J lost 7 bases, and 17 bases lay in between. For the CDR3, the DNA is TGTGCCAGCAGCCCATTGTCGGGGATAGGGACCCAGTACTTC. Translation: CASSPLSGIGTQYF.

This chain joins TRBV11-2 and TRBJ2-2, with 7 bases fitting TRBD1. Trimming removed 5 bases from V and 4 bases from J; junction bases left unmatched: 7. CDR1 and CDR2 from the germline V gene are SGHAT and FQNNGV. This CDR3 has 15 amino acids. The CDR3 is CASSLSYRGTGELFF. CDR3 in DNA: TGTGCCAGCAGCCTATCCTACAGGGGCACCGGGGAGCTGTTTTTT.

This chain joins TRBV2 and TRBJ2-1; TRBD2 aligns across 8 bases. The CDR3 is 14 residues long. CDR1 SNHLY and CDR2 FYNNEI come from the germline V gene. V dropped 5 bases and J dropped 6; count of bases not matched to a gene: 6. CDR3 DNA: TGTGCCAGCAGTTTAGGACTAGCAGGCAATGAGCAGTTCTTC. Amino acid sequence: CASSLGLAGNEQFF. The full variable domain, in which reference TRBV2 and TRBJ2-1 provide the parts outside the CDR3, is EPEVTQTPSHQVTQMGQEVILRCVPISNHLYFYWYRQILGQKVEFLVSFYNNEISEKSEIFDDQFSVERPDGSNFTLKIRSTKLEDSAMYFCASSLGLAGNEQFFGPGTRLTVL.

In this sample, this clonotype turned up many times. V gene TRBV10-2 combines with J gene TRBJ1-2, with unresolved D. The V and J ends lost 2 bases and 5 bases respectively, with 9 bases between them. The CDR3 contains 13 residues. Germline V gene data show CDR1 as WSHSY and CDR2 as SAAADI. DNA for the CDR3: TGCGCCAGCAGTGAGATAAGTAATTATGGCTACACCTTC. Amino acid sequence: CASSEISNYGYTF.

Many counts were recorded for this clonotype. CDR3 nucleotide sequence: TGTGCCAGCAGCCTAGGTGGCGGAACCTACGAGCAGTACTTC. Translated, it gives CASSLGGGTYEQYF. V and J are TRBV7-9 and TRBJ2-7; no definite D call. This CDR3 spans 14 amino acids. Germline V gene lookup returns CDR1 SEHNR and CDR2 FQNEAQ (reference sequence). The ends were cut back, 5 bases at V and 2 bases at J, with 13 bases in the middle.

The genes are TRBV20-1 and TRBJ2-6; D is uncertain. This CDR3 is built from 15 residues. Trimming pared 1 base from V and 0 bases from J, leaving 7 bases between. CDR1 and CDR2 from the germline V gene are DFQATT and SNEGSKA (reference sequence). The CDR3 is CSARVVYSGANVLTF. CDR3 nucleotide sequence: TGCAGTGCTAGAGTCGTCTACTCTGGGGCCAACGTCCTGACTTTC.

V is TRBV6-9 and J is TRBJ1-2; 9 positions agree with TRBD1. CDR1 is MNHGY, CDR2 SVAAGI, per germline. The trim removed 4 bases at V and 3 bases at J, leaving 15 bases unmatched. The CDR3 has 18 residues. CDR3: CASSWEPGQGTSHYGYTF. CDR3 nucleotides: TGTGCCAGCAGTTGGGAACCGGGACAGGGTACATCTCACTATGGCTACACCTTC.

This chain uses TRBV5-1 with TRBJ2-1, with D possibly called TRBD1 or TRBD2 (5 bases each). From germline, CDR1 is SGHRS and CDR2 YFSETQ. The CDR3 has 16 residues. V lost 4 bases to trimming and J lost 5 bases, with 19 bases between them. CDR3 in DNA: TGCGCCAGCAGCGGAAGGTGGGACGTGGGGAACAATGAGCAGTTCTTC. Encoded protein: CASSGRWDVGNNEQFF.

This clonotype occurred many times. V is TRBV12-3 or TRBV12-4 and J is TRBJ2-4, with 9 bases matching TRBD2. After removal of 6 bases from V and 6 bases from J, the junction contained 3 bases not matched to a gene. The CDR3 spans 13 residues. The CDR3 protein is CASRPTSGNIQYF. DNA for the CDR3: TGTGCCAGCAGACCGACTAGCGGAAACATTCAGTACTTC.

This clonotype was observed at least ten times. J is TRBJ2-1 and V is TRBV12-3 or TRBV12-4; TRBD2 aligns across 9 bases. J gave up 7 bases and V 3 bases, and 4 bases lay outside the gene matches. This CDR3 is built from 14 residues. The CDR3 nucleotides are TGTGCCAGCAGTTTCGTAGCGGGAGAAAATGAGCAGTTCTTC. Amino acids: CASSFVAGENEQFF.

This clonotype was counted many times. CDR3 loop: CASSLKWNTEAFF. The CDR3 bases are TGTGCCAGCAGCTTAAAATGGAACACTGAAGCTTTCTTT. The chain uses TRBV7-8 and TRBJ1-1, with D unresolved. Germline CDR1 SGHVS, CDR2 FQNEAQ. The CDR3 is made up of 13 amino acids. The V end lost 2 bases, the J end lost 1 base, and 5 bases lay between the germline ends.

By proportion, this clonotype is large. The CDR3 nucleotides read TGTGCCAGCAGTTTGAACACGGGGAGCAATCAGCCCCAGCATTTT. The encoded protein is CASSLNTGSNQPQHF. The chain joins TRBV6-4 to TRBJ1-5; no firm D call. Germline lookup yields CDR1 MRHNA and CDR2 SNTAGT. V was trimmed by 5 bases and J by 1 base, leaving 12 bases between them. The CDR3 spans 15 residues.

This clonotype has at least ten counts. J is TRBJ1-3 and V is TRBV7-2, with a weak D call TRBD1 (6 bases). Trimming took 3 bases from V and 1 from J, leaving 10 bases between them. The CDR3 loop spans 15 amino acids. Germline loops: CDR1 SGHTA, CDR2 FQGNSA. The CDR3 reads CASSFEGGSGNTIYF. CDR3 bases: TGTGCCAGCAGCTTCGAGGGGGGTTCTGGAAACACCATATATTTT.

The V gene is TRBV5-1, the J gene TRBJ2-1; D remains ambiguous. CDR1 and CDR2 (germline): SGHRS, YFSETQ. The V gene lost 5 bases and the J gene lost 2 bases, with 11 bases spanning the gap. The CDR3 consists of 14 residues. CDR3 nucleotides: TGCGCCAGCAGGGAGAGCTACACCTACAATGAGCAGTTCTTC. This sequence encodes CASRESYTYNEQFF. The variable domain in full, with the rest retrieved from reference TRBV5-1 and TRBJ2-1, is KAGVTQTPRYLIKTRGQQVTLSCSPISGHRSVSWYQQTPGQGLQFLFEYFSETQRNKGNFPGRFSGRQFSNSRSEMNVSTLELGDSALYLCASRESYTYNEQFFGPGTRLTVL.

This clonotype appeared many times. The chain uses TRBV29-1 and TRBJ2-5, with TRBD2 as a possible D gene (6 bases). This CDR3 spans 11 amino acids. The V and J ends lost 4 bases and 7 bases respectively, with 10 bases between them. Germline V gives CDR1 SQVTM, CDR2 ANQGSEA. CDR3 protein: CSVGMGGTQYF. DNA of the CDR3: TGCAGCGTTGGGATGGGAGGGACCCAGTACTTC.

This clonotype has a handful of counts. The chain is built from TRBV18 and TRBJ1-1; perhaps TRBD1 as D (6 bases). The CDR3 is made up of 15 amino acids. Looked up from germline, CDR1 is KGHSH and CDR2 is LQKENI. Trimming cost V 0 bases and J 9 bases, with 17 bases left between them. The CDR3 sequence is CASSPPELGQLKAFF. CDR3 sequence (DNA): TGTGCCAGCTCACCACCCGAGTTAGGACAGCTGAAAGCTTTCTTT.

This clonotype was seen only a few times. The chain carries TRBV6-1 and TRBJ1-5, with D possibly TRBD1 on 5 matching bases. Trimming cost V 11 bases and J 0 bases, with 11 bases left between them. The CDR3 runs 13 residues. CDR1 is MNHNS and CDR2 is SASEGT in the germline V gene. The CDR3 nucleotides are TGTGCCGTGGGGGTGAATAGCAATCAGCCCCAGCATTTT. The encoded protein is CAVGVNSNQPQHF.

The CDR3, as DNA: TGTGCCAGCAGTTCGGACCATGGCTACACCTTC. Encoded protein: CASSSDHGYTF. V usage is TRBV28 and J usage is TRBJ1-2; D is unresolved. Germline CDR1 is MDHEN and CDR2 is SYDVKM. The V and J ends lost 4 bases and 6 bases respectively, with 6 bases between them. This CDR3 has 11 residues.

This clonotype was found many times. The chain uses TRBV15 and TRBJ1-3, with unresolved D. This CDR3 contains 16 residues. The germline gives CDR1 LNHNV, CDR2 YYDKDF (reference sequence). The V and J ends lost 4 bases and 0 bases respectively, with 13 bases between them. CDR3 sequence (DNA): TGTGCCACCAGCACCCGACGAGGAGGCTCTGGAAACACCATATATTTT. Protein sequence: CATSTRRGGSGNTIYF.

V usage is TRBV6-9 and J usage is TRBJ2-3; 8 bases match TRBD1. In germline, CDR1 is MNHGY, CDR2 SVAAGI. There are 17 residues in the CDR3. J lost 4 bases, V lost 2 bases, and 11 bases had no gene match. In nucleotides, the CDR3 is TGTGCCAGCAGTTATGACGACAGGGGAGTAAAGGCAGATACGCAGTATTTT. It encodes CASSYDDRGVKADTQYF.

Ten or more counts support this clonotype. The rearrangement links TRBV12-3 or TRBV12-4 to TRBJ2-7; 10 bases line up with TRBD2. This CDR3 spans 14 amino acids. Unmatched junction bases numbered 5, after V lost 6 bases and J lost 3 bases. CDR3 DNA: TGTGCCAGCAGCCCTAGCGGGAGAGTCTACGAGCAGTACTTC. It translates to CASSPSGRVYEQYF.

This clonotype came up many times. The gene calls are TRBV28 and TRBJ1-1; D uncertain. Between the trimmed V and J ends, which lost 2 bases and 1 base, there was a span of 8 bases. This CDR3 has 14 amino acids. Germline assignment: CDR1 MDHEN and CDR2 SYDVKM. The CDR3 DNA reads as TGTGCCAGCAGTTTACGACCGCCGAACACTGAAGCTTTCTTT. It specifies CASSLRPPNTEAFF.

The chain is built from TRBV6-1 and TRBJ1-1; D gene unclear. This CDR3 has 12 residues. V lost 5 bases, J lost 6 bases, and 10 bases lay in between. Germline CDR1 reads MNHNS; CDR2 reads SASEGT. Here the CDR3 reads CASSRTESEAFF. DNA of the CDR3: TGTGCCAGCAGTCGAACAGAGTCTGAAGCTTTCTTT.

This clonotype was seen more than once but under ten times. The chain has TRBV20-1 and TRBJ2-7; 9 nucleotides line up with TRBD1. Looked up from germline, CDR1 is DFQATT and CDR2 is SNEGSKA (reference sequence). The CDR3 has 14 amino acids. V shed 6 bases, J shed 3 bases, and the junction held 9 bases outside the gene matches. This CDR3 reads CSATDRGVGYEQYF. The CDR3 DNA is TGCAGTGCGACGGACAGGGGAGTAGGCTACGAGCAGTACTTC.